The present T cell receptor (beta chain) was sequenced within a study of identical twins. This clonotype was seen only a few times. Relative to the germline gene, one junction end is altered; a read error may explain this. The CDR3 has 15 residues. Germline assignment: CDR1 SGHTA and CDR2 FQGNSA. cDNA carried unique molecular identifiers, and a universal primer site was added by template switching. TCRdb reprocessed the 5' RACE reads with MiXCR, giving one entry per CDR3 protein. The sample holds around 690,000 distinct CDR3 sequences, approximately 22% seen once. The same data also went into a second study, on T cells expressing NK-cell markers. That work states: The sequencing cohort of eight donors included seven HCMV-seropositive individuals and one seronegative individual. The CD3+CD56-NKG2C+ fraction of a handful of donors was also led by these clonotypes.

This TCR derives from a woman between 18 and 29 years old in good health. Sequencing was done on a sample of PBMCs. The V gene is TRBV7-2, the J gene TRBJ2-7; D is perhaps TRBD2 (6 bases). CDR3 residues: CASGLAGTGDYEQYF. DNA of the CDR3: TGTGCCAGCGGCTTAGCCGGGACGGGGGATTACGAGCAGTACTTC.